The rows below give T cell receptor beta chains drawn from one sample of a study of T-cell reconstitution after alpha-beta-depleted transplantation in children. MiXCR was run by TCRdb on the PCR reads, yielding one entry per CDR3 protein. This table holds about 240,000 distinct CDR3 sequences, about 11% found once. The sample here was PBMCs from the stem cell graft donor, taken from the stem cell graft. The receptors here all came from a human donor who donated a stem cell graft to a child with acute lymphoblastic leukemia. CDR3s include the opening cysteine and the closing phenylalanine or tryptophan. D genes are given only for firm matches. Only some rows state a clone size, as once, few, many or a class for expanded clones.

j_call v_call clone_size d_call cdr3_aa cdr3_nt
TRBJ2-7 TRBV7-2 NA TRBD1 CASSLASGQGTYEQYF TGTGCCAGCAGCTTAGCGTCCGGACAGGGGACCTACGAGCAGTACTTC
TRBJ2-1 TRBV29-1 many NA CSVEPQLNEQFF TGCAGCGTTGAACCTCAGTTGAATGAGCAGTTCTTC
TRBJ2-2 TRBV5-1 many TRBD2 CASTPLAGENTGELFF TGCGCCAGCACGCCCTTAGCGGGAGAGAACACCGGGGAGCTGTTTTTT
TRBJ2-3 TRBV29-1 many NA CSVEDRGGRDDTQYF TGCAGCGTTGAAGATAGGGGGGGGCGCGACGATACGCAGTATTTT
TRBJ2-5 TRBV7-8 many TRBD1 CASSLTGEGETQYF TGTGCCAGCAGCCTGACAGGGGAAGGCGAGACCCAGTACTTC
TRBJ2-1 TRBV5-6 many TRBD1 CASSSGTVYYNEQFF TGTGCCAGCAGCTCCGGGACAGTCTACTACAATGAGCAGTTCTTC
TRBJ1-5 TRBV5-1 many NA CASSDSGNQPQHF TGCGCCAGCAGCGACTCAGGCAATCAGCCCCAGCATTTT
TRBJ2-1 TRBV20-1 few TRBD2 CSAPARGTSGSAGAYNEQFF TGCAGTGCTCCTGCAAGGGGGACTAGCGGATCAGCGGGAGCCTACAATGAGCAGTTCTTC
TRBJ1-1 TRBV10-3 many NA CAIRTTGIAFF TGTGCCATCAGAACTACAGGGATAGCTTTCTTT
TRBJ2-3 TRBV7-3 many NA CASSLGLTDTQYF TGTGCCAGCAGCTTAGGCTTAACAGATACGCAGTATTTT
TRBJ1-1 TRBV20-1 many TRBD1 CSARAPQGGPRGTEAFF TGCAGTGCTAGAGCTCCTCAGGGGGGCCCGAGGGGGACTGAAGCTTTCTTT
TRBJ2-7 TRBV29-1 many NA CSVGTGAYEQYF TGCAGCGTTGGAACAGGAGCCTACGAGCAGTACTTC
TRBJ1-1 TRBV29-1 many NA CSVRRARAEAFF TGCAGCGTCAGGCGGGCGAGGGCTGAAGCTTTCTTT
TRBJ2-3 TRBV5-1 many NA CASALGGHTDTQYF TGCGCCAGCGCATTGGGGGGCCACACAGATACGCAGTATTTT
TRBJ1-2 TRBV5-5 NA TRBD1 CASSLEQGPFYGYTF TGTGCCAGCAGCTTGGAACAGGGGCCTTTCTATGGCTACACCTTC
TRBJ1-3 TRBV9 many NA CASSNPLTNDRAYDSGNTIYF TGTGCCAGCAGCAACCCCCTTACAAACGACAGAGCCTACGACTCTGGAAACACCATATATTTT
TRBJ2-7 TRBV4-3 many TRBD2 CASSQERGAPLEQYF TGCGCCAGCAGCCAAGAGCGGGGGGCCCCTCTCGAGCAGTACTTC
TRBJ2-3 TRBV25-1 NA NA CASSRQDTDTQYF TGTGCCAGCAGTCGCCAGGACACAGATACGCAGTATTTT
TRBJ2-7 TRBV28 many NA CASSAPPGQEQYF TGTGCCAGCAGTGCACCGCCAGGCCAAGAGCAGTACTTC
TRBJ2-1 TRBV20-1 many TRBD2 CSARATSGGGSNEQFF TGCAGTGCTAGGGCGACTAGCGGGGGTGGATCCAATGAGCAGTTCTTC
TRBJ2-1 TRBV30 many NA CAWTPRGGAYNEQFF TGTGCCTGGACCCCAAGAGGGGGGGCCTACAATGAGCAGTTCTTC
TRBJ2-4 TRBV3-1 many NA CASSQGLAKNIQYF TGTGCCAGCAGCCAAGGGCTAGCCAAAAACATTCAGTACTTC
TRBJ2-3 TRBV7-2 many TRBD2 CASSPQAGRGMDTQYF TGTGCCAGCAGCCCCCAGGCCGGGAGGGGGATGGATACGCAGTATTTT
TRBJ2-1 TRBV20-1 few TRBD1 CSASQDRDNEQFF TGCAGTGCTTCTCAAGACAGGGACAATGAGCAGTTCTTC
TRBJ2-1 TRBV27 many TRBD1 CASSDGTVYNEQFF TGTGCCAGCAGTGATGGGACAGTTTACAATGAGCAGTTCTTC
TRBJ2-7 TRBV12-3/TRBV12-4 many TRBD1 CASSLAFGQGLGQYF TGTGCCAGCAGTTTGGCCTTCGGACAGGGTTTGGGGCAGTACTTC
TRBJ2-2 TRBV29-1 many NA CSVGHYTGELFF TGCAGCGTGGGACATTACACCGGGGAGCTGTTTTTT
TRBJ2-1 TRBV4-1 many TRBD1 CASSQLDRGLHEQFF TGCGCCAGCAGCCAATTGGACAGGGGGCTACATGAGCAGTTCTTC